This T cell receptor beta chain was recovered during a study of OX40 agonist ivuxolimab in advanced cancers. Study background: In this trial design, patients received ivuxolimab intravenously at 0.01 to 10 mg/kg every 2 weeks.

The CDR3 extends over 14 amino acids. J gave up 3 bases and V 5 bases, and 3 bases lay outside the gene matches. CDR1 is SGHNT and CDR2 is YENEEA in the germline V gene. Overall study results and limits: Normalized expansion of T-cell clones was also low for some nonresponders.

The protocol was immunoSEQ multiplex PCR, while the TCRdb copy is restricted to in-frame clones and leaves out a portion. Of 70,000 to 100,000 clones listed, about 89% were seen once; the top ten hold approximately 0.38%. With regard to this clone: Its antigen is undetermined.

V usage is TRBV11-3 and J usage is TRBJ2-7; TRBD2 aligns across 11 bases. This clonotype was obtained from an adult with an advanced solid tumor such as melanoma, head and neck, liver or kidney cancer. The specimen was CD4+ or CD8+ T cells sorted from blood, collected in a trial of the OX40 agonist ivuxolimab. The CDR3 nucleotides are TGTGCCAGCAGCCCCGGGACTAGCGGCTACGAGCAGTACTTC. The encoded protein is CASSPGTSGYEQYF.